At least ten counts were recorded for the clone carrying this T cell receptor beta chain. The source of the sample is a study of early T cells in non-severe SARS-CoV-2 infection. Individual cDNA molecules each received unique molecular identifiers attached to them. TCRdb itself ran the 5' RACE reads through MiXCR, one entry per CDR3 protein. This sample has over 30,000 distinct CDR3 sequences; 5.5% to 7.5% occur once, and the top ten carry less than 10%. CDR1 KGHDR and CDR2 SFDVKD come from the germline V gene. The germline V and J ends were trimmed by 5 bases and 0 bases, with 10 bases remaining between them. The CDR3 loop spans 15 amino acids.

Specimen: whole blood. V usage is TRBV24-1 and J usage is TRBJ1-5; weak D call: TRBD1 (6 bases). The receptor comes from an adult who was a healthcare worker with PCR-confirmed SARS-CoV-2 infection or an uninfected control (not recorded which). This CDR3 reads CATSATGYSNQPQHF. CDR3 coding DNA: TGTGCCACCAGTGCGACAGGTTATAGCAATCAGCCCCAGCATTTT.